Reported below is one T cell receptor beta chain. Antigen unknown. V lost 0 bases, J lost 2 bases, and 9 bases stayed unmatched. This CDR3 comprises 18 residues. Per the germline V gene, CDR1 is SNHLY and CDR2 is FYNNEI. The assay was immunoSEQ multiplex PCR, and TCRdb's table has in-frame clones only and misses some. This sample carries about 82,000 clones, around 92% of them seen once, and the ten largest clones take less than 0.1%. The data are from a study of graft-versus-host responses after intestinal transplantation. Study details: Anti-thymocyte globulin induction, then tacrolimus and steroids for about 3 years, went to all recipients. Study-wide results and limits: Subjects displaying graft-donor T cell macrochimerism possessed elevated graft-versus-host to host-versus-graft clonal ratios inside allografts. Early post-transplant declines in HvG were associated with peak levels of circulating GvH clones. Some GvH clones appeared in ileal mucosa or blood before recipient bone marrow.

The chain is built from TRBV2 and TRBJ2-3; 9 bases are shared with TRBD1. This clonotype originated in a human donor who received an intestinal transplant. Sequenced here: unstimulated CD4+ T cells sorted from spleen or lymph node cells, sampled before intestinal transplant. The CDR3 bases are TGTGCCAGCAGTGAAGCGGGACAGGGTGTCCTCTACACAGATACGCAGTATTTT. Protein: CASSEAGQGVLYTDTQYF.